This T cell receptor (beta chain) appears in the sequencing data of a study of cytomegalovirus exposure and HLA in healthy donors. Study context: The approximately 680 first-cohort repertoires and the 130 or so validation repertoires shared the same platform, a later analysis reported. Study outcomes and limitations: Reports described diagnosis of cytomegalovirus status by the classifier as highly specific and sensitive. Many donors carried some public TCRs, although rarity characterized most TCR sequences.

A note on this clone: Its antigen remains unknown.

V was trimmed by 2 bases and J by 1 base, leaving 9 bases between them. CDR1 is LNHDA and CDR2 is SQIVND in the germline V gene (reference sequence). The CDR3 is made up of 15 amino acids. This table comes from immunoSEQ multiplex PCR, and its TCRdb copy is limited to in-frame clones, with some not included. The table includes 97,000 or so clones, around 85% detected once. The donors formed part of the 120-subject validation cohort, distinct from the approximately 640-subject first cohort. Material: PBMCs. The genes are TRBV19 and TRBJ2-1; maybe TRBD1 (6 bases). The receptor was derived from a woman between 25 and 40 years old in good health and CMV-seronegative. DNA of the CDR3: TGTGCCAGTAGTATATTGGACAGTTCCTACAATGAGCAGTTCTTC. This sequence encodes CASSILDSSYNEQFF.